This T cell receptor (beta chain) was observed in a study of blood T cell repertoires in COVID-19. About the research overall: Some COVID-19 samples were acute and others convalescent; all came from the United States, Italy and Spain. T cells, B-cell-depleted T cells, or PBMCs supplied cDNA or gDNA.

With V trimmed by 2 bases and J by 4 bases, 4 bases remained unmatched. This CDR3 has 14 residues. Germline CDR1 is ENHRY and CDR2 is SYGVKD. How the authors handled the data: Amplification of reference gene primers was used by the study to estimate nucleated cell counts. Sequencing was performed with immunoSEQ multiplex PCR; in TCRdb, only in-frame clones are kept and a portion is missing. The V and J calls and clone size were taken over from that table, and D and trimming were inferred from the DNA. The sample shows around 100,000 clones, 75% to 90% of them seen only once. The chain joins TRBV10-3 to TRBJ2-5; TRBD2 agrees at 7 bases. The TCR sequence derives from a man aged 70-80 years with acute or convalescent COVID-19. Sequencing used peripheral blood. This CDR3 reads CAISEGLGAETQYF. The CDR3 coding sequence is TGTGCCATCAGTGAGGGACTAGGAGCAGAGACCCAGTACTTC.